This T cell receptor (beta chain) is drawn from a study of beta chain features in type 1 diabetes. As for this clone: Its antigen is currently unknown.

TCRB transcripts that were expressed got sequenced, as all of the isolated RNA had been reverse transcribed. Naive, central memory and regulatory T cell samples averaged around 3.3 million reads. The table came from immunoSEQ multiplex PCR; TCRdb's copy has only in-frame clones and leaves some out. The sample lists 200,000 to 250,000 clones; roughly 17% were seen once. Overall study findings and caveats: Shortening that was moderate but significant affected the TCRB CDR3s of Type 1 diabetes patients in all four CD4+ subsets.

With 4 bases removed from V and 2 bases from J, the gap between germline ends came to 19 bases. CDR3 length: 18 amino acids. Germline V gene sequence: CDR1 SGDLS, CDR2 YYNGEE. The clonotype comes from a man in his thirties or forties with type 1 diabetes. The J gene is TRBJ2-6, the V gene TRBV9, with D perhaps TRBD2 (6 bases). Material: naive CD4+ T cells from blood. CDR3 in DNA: TGTGCCAGCAGCCCTCGGGACTCGGGGGAGGCTGGGGCCAACGTCCTGACTTTC. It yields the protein CASSPRDSGEAGANVLTF.